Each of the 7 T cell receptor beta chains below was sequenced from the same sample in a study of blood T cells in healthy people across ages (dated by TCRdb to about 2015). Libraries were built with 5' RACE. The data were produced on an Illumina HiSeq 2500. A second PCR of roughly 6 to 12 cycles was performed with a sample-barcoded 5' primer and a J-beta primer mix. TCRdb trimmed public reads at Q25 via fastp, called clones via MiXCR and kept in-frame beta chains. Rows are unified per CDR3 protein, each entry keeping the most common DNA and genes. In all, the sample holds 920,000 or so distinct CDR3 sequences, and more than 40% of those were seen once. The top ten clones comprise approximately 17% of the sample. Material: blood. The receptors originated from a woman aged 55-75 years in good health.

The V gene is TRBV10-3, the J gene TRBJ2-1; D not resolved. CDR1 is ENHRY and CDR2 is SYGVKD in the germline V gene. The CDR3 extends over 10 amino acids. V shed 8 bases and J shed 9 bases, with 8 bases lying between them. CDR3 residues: CAIGQSEQFF. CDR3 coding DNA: TGTGCCATCGGCCAAAGTGAGCAGTTCTTC.

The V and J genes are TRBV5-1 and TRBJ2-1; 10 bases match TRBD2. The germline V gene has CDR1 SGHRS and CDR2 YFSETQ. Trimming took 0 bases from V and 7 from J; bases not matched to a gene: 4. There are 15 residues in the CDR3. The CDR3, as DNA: TGCGCCAGCAGCTTGGGACTAGCGGGTATTAATGAGCAGTTCTTC. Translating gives CASSLGLAGINEQFF.

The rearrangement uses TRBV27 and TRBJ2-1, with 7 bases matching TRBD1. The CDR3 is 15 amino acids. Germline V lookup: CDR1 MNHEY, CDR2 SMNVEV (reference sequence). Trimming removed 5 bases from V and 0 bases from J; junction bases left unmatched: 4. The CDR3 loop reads CASSGNRGSYNEQFF. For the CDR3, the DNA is TGTGCCAGCAGTGGCAACAGGGGCTCCTACAATGAGCAGTTCTTC.

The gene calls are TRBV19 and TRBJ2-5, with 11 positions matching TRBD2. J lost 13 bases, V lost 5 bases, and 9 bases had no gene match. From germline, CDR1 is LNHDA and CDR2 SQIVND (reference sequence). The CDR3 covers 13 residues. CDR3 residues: CASSVTSGAPLYF. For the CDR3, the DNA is TGTGCCAGTAGTGTGACTAGCGGGGCACCTCTGTACTTC.

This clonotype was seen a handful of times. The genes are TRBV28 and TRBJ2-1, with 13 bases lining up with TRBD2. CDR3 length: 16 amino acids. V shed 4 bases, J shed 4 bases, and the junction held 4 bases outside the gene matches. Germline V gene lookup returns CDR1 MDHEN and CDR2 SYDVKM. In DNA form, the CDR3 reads TGTGCCAGCAGTTCACGGACTAGCGGGGGATACAATGAGCAGTTCTTC. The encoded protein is CASSSRTSGGYNEQFF. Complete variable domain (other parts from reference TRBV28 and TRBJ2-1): DVKVTQSSRYLVKRTGEKVFLECVQDMDHENMFWYRQDPGLGLRLIYFSYDVKMKEKGDIPEGYSVSREKKERFSLILESASTNQTSMYLCASSSRTSGGYNEQFFGPGTRLTVL.

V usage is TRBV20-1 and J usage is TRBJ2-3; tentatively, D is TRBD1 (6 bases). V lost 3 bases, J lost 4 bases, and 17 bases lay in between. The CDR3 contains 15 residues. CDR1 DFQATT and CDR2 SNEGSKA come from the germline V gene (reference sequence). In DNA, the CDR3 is TGCAGTGCTAGCTCCCGACAGGCCCCACCAGATACGCAGTATTTT. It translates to CSASSRQAPPDTQYF.

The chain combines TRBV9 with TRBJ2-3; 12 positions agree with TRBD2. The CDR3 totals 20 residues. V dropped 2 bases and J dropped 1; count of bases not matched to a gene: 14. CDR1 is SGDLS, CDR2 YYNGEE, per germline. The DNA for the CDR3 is TGTGCCAGCAGCGTCTCCCTCCCTAGCGGGAGGGCCAAGGGCACAGATACGCAGTATTTT. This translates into CASSVSLPSGRAKGTDTQYF.